The T cell receptor (beta chain) described here comes from a study of blood T cell repertoires in COVID-19. In the study overall: Acute-phase and convalescent COVID-19 samples originated in the United States, Italy and Spain. The cDNA or gDNA used as material had been derived from T cells, B-cell-depleted T cells, or PBMCs.

Trimming cost V 3 bases and J 5 bases, with 12 bases left between them. Germline V gene data show CDR1 as MNHEY and CDR2 as SMNVEV (reference sequence). The CDR3 spans 14 residues. Profiling relied on immunoSEQ multiplex PCR, and the TCRdb table lists in-frame clones only, not all of them. The sample carries some 150,000 clones, around 89% recorded once. This clone was recorded a few times. The sample consisted of PBMCs or T cells enriched from blood (not recorded which). The receptor was isolated from a woman in her twenties or thirties with acute COVID-19. The rearrangement links TRBV27 to TRBJ2-3; perhaps TRBD1 as D (5 bases). CDR3 protein: CASSFIQAEDTQYF. The CDR3 DNA reads as TGTGCCAGCAGTTTCATACAGGCTGAAGATACGCAGTATTTT.